The entry below gives a single T cell receptor (beta chain) sequence along with its context. TCR beta was sequenced from blood CD8+ and CD4+ T cells. Bulk CD8+ and CD4+ cells came from magnetic negative isolation; CD8+ TEMRA by FACS. RNA totalling about 0.5 to 1 ug underwent reverse transcription with random hexamers. Amplification of TCR beta CDR3 used immunoSEQ multiplex PCR across 54 Vbeta and 13 Jbeta. TCRdb reanalysed the immunoSEQ multiplex PCR reads using MiXCR and keeps one entry per CDR3 protein. Of under 550,000 distinct CDR3 sequences in the sample, approximately 89% are singletons; the top ten hold 0.12%. The sample is drawn from a study of CD8 T cells in Susac syndrome. This CDR3 has 16 amino acids. Germline V lookup: CDR1 MNHNS, CDR2 SASEGT. V lost 6 bases and J 3 bases, leaving 21 bases between the germline ends.

The sample consisted of CD8+ T cells from PBMCs. The chain is built from TRBV6-1 and TRBJ2-7, with D possibly called TRBD1 or TRBD2 (5 bases each). The clonotype comes from a human donor with multiple sclerosis. As DNA, the CDR3 is TGTGCCAGCAGACTCCTAGGTGGGACGGTCGACTACGAGCAGTACTTC. Protein product: CASRLLGGTVDYEQYF.